Here is one T cell receptor beta chain with its context. The data were obtained in a study of T cell changes during pregnancy in multiple sclerosis. This table comes from immunoSEQ multiplex PCR, and its TCRdb copy is limited to in-frame clones, with some not included. Of fewer than 130,000 clones listed, roughly nine tenths were seen once; the top ten hold 3.5%. Trimming removed 4 bases from V and 5 bases from J; junction bases left unmatched: 15. Germline assignment: CDR1 SGHVS and CDR2 FQNEAQ. CDR3 size: 20 residues. The chain carries TRBV7-8 and TRBJ2-1; 15 bases map to TRBD2. The receptor's source is a female donor with multiple sclerosis, enrolled in a pregnancy study. The material was peripheral blood, obtained after pregnancy. The CDR3 spells CASSSRLGTSGGSTHNEQFF. The CDR3 bases are TGTGCCAGCAGCTCCCGGCTAGGGACTAGCGGGGGGAGTACACACAATGAGCAGTTCTTC.